Following are 17 T cell receptor beta chains from one sample sequenced in a study of blood T cell repertoires in COVID-19. The repertoire was sequenced with immunoSEQ multiplex PCR; TCRdb's copy has only in-frame clones and lacks some. The sample yields more than 60,000 clones, less than 85% seen once. The sequenced sample was peripheral blood. The receptors shown here come from a middle-aged man with COVID-19, enrolled during active disease.

The V gene is TRBV18, the J gene TRBJ2-7; 12 bases match TRBD1. Trimming took 1 base from V and 4 from J; bases not matched to a gene: 5. The CDR3 contains 16 residues. Germline lookup yields CDR1 KGHSH and CDR2 LQKENI. This CDR3 is CASSPLGTGGSYEQYF. DNA for the CDR3: TGTGCCAGCTCACCACTCGGGACAGGGGGCAGTTACGAGCAGTACTTC.

The rearrangement uses TRBV7-2 and TRBJ1-5, with 7 bases fitting TRBD1. CDR1 is SGHTA, CDR2 FQGNSA, per germline. V lost 3 bases and J lost 5; bases outside the gene matches: 1. This CDR3 has 13 amino acids. In nucleotides, the CDR3 is TGTGCCAGCAGCTTGACAGGGTATCAGCCCCAGCATTTT. Protein sequence: CASSLTGYQPQHF. Supplemented by reference TRBV7-2 and TRBJ1-5, the full variable domain reads GAGVSQSPSNKVTEKGKDVELRCDPISGHTALYWYRQSLGQGLEFLIYFQGNSAPDKSGLPSDRFSAERTGGSVSTLTIQRTQQEDSAVYLCASSLTGYQPQHFGDGTRLSIL.

This chain joins TRBV6-6 and TRBJ2-2, with D maybe TRBD1 (5 bases). V dropped 6 bases and J dropped 4 bases, with 9 bases sitting between them. The CDR3 runs 13 residues. In germline, CDR1 is MNHNY, CDR2 SVGAGI (reference sequence). Here the CDR3 DNA reads TGTGCCAGCAGCCGACAGTCCACCGGGGAGCTGTTTTTT. This gives the protein CASSRQSTGELFF.

The V call is TRBV6-5, the J call TRBJ1-1, with TRBD1 matching 8 bases. The V and J ends lost 6 bases and 5 bases, in that order; junction bases with no gene match: 8. The length of the CDR3 is 14 residues. Germline assignment: CDR1 MNHEY and CDR2 SVGAGI. The CDR3 here is CASSYGQGSTEAFF. CDR3 DNA sequence: TGTGCCAGCAGCTATGGACAGGGCTCGACTGAAGCTTTCTTT.

This clone was detected a few times. At the DNA level, this CDR3 is encoded by other sequences in the same sample as well. The chain has TRBV7-9 and TRBJ2-5, with 8 bases aligning to TRBD2. This CDR3 has 14 amino acids. CDR1 and CDR2 (germline): SEHNR, FQNEAQ (reference sequence). With 2 bases clipped from V and 2 bases from J, the junction kept 1 base outside the gene matches. The CDR3 protein is CASSLSGGQETQYF. CDR3 nucleotide sequence: TGTGCCAGCAGCTTATCGGGGGGGCAAGAGACCCAGTACTTC.

V gene TRBV7-9 combines with J gene TRBJ1-2; no clear D. The CDR3 contains 14 residues. V dropped 4 bases and J dropped 1 base, with 10 bases sitting between them. The germline CDR1 and CDR2 sequences are SEHNR and FQNEAQ (reference sequence). The CDR3 reads CASSSVGNNYGYTF. The CDR3 nucleotides are TGTGCCAGCAGCTCGGTCGGGAATAACTATGGCTACACCTTC.

The chain links TRBV7-3 to TRBJ1-1; possible D gene TRBD1, 6 bases. Germline V gene data show CDR1 as SGHTA and CDR2 as FQGTGA. The length of the CDR3 is 14 residues. V was trimmed by 4 bases and J by 5 bases, leaving 14 bases between them. For the CDR3, the DNA is TGTGCCAGCAGCTCTACAGGGACGGGTACTGAAGCTTTCTTT. Its protein product is CASSSTGTGTEAFF.

This rearrangement joins TRBV6-5 to TRBJ2-1; 8 positions match TRBD2. Trimming at V came to 5 bases and at J to 3 bases, leaving 6 bases not matched to a gene. The CDR3 runs to 15 residues. Germline V gene sequence: CDR1 MNHEY, CDR2 SVGAGI. This chain's CDR3 is CASSRGGPYYNEQFF. CDR3 DNA sequence: TGTGCCAGCAGTCGGGGGGGGCCCTACTACAATGAGCAGTTCTTC.

This clone counts as large (0.1 to 1%). V and J are TRBV27 and TRBJ1-1; D is unresolved. Germline CDR1 is MNHEY and CDR2 is SMNVEV (reference sequence). V lost 8 bases and J 0 bases, leaving 19 bases between the germline ends. The CDR3 length is 16 residues. CDR3 residues: CASAPRTVAMNTEAFF. CDR3 in DNA: TGTGCCAGCGCGCCTCGGACTGTGGCTATGAACACTGAAGCTTTCTTT.

The DNA for the CDR3 is TGTGCCAGCAGTTACAGGGGGCTATTAAACACTGAAGCTTTCTTT. This translates into CASSYRGLLNTEAFF. The rearrangement joins TRBV6-2 or TRBV6-3 to TRBJ1-1; 7 bases agree with TRBD1. The CDR3 is made up of 15 amino acids. V dropped 2 bases and J dropped 2; count of bases not matched to a gene: 5. Germline lookup yields CDR1 MNHEY and CDR2 SVGEGT.

This chain joins TRBV3-1 (or the pseudogene TRBV3-2) and TRBJ2-3, with 7 bases fitting TRBD2. Germline lookup yields CDR1 LGHDT and CDR2 YNNKEL (reference sequence). The CDR3 is made up of 18 amino acids. J was trimmed by 4 bases and V by 0 bases; bases with no gene match: 13. This CDR3 reads CASSQDLPLAASPDTQYF. For the CDR3, the DNA is TGTGCCAGCAGCCAAGATCTACCCCTAGCGGCATCACCAGATACGCAGTATTTT.

The rearrangement joins TRBV5-5 to TRBJ1-2, with a weak D call TRBD1 (5 bases). The CDR3 is made up of 13 amino acids. Germline CDR1 SGHKS, CDR2 YYEKEE (reference sequence). V lost 1 base and J lost 8, with 12 bases in between. CDR3 DNA sequence: TGTGCCAGCAGCTTGAGGGGTACGAGCGGCTACACCTTC. It yields the protein CASSLRGTSGYTF.

The CDR3 sequence is CASSPAYQGATGELFF. The CDR3 DNA follows: TGTGCCAGCTCACCTGCGTACCAGGGGGCGACCGGGGAGCTGTTTTTT. The chain recombines TRBV18 with TRBJ2-2; 8 nucleotides align to TRBD1. CDR1 and CDR2 from the germline V gene are KGHSH and LQKENI. The ends lost 3 bases at V and 5 bases at J; junction bases unmatched: 8. This CDR3 contains 16 residues.

This clone has only a few counts. J is TRBJ2-4 and V is TRBV11-2; no definite D call. Germline CDR1 reads SGHAT; CDR2 reads FQNNGV. The CDR3 loop spans 13 amino acids. The germline V and J ends were trimmed by 3 bases and 5 bases, with 8 bases remaining between them. The CDR3 sequence is CASSFGSQNIQYF. CDR3 coding DNA: TGTGCCAGCAGCTTCGGTAGCCAAAACATTCAGTACTTC.

The chain recombines TRBV2 with TRBJ1-2; TRBD1 might be the D (6 bases). Trimming left V 10 bases short and J 7 bases short, with 22 bases between. This CDR3 is 14 amino acids long. Germline V gives CDR1 SNHLY, CDR2 FYNNEI. CDR3 sequence (DNA): TGTGCCAATCCTTCCGGGGGGCAATTCGGTGGCTACACCTTC. It is translated as CANPSGGQFGGYTF.

CDR3 amino acids: CASSSAQNQPQHF. The CDR3 bases are TGTGCCAGCAGCTCAGCACAGAATCAGCCCCAGCATTTT. The rearrangement uses TRBV7-6 and TRBJ1-5; D is undetermined. In germline, CDR1 is SGHVS, CDR2 FNYEAQ. V lost 4 bases, J lost 4 bases, and 8 bases lay in between. The CDR3 consists of 13 residues.

This CDR3 reads CASSLLNYHGYTF. For the CDR3, the DNA is TGTGCCAGCAGTCTCCTCAACTATCATGGCTACACCTTC. This chain uses TRBV12-3 or TRBV12-4 with TRBJ1-2; D ambiguous. CDR3 size: 13 residues. The ends were cut back, 5 bases at V and 6 bases at J, with 13 bases in the middle.